These T cell receptor beta chains were read from a single sample in a study of cytomegalovirus exposure and HLA in healthy donors. The method was immunoSEQ multiplex PCR; TCRdb's version includes in-frame clones alone and lacks a portion of them. Of about 59,000 clones listed, under 80% are singletons. What was sequenced was PBMCs. The receptors were gathered from a man in his thirties or forties in good health and CMV-seropositive. Each CDR3 is given without its conserved first and last residue. Each record gives: CDR3 length, V gene, J gene, CDR3 protein.

CDR3 length: 11; V gene: TRBV28; J gene: TRBJ2-5; CDR3 protein: ASSPINQETQY
CDR3 length: 12; V gene: TRBV27; J gene: TRBJ2-7; CDR3 protein: ASSQGQVVYEQY
CDR3 length: 14; V gene: TRBV14; J gene: TRBJ2-7; CDR3 protein: ASSQIAGVSSYEQY
CDR3 length: 13; V gene: TRBV6-5; J gene: TRBJ1-2; CDR3 protein: ASSYDSTGAYGYT
CDR3 length: 15; V gene: TRBV10-3; J gene: TRBJ2-2; CDR3 protein: AISIRQGAVITGELF
CDR3 length: 12; V gene: TRBV4-3; J gene: TRBJ2-3; CDR3 protein: ASSKQTPTDTQY
CDR3 length: 9; V gene: TRBV7-9; J gene: TRBJ2-7; CDR3 protein: ASSLERDKS
CDR3 length: 11; V gene: TRBV6-1; J gene: TRBJ1-1; CDR3 protein: ASDDRRGAEAF
CDR3 length: 11; V gene: TRBV30; J gene: TRBJ2-3; CDR3 protein: AWGGAPGQGVH
CDR3 length: 12; V gene: TRBV9; J gene: TRBJ1-5; CDR3 protein: ASSRTGGNQPQH
CDR3 length: 13; V gene: TRBV9; J gene: TRBJ2-2; CDR3 protein: ASSVEGQGAGELF
CDR3 length: 14; V gene: TRBV15; J gene: TRBJ1-5; CDR3 protein: ATSRRAEGSNQPQH
CDR3 length: 14; V gene: TRBV19; J gene: TRBJ2-6; CDR3 protein: ASSDSLRSGANVLT
CDR3 length: 15; V gene: TRBV18; J gene: TRBJ1-3; CDR3 protein: ASSPIGGARSGNTIY
CDR3 length: 13; V gene: TRBV11-3; J gene: TRBJ2-1; CDR3 protein: ASSLGLTVNNEQF
CDR3 length: 14; V gene: TRBV19; J gene: TRBJ1-3; CDR3 protein: ASSIVGGSSGNTIY
CDR3 length: 12; V gene: TRBV5-1; J gene: -; CDR3 protein: ASSPGTGSYEQY
CDR3 length: 12; V gene: TRBV2; J gene: TRBJ2-3; CDR3 protein: ASTGGLSTDTQY
CDR3 length: 15; V gene: TRBV10-3; J gene: TRBJ2-3; CDR3 protein: AISPGDRGLGTDTQY
CDR3 length: 10; V gene: TRBV6-5; J gene: TRBJ1-3; CDR3 protein: ASSYTGNTIY
CDR3 length: 10; V gene: TRBV30; J gene: TRBJ1-5; CDR3 protein: AWSVARGPQH
CDR3 length: 13; V gene: TRBV27; J gene: TRBJ1-1; CDR3 protein: ASSLSAGMNTEAF
CDR3 length: 14; V gene: TRBV5-1; J gene: TRBJ1-2; CDR3 protein: ASSLTGTGDLMGYT
CDR3 length: 14; V gene: TRBV11-2; J gene: TRBJ1-2; CDR3 protein: ASSSLMRAQPYGYT
CDR3 length: 14; V gene: TRBV6-1; J gene: TRBJ2-5; CDR3 protein: ASSAASGGVGETQY
CDR3 length: 12; V gene: TRBV5-1; J gene: TRBJ1-2; CDR3 protein: ASSWTGVSDGYT
CDR3 length: 13; V gene: TRBV5-4; J gene: TRBJ1-1; CDR3 protein: ASSLAGQGRTEAF
CDR3 length: 12; V gene: TRBV27; J gene: TRBJ1-2; CDR3 protein: ASSTRSFKKGYT
CDR3 length: 12; V gene: TRBV27; J gene: TRBJ1-4; CDR3 protein: ASSFLRDNEKLF
CDR3 length: 10; V gene: TRBV7-9; J gene: TRBJ1-1; CDR3 protein: SSSLLGEEAF
CDR3 length: 12; V gene: TRBV5-6; J gene: TRBJ2-2; CDR3 protein: ASSRGGHTGELF
CDR3 length: 12; V gene: TRBV18; J gene: TRBJ2-1; CDR3 protein: ASSLGLAGNEQF
CDR3 length: 10; V gene: TRBV5-1; J gene: TRBJ1-2; CDR3 protein: ARRGTYYGYT
CDR3 length: 13; V gene: TRBV13; J gene: TRBJ1-2; CDR3 protein: ASSLEAGWSYGYT
CDR3 length: 13; V gene: TRBV28; J gene: TRBJ1-5; CDR3 protein: ASGEDVFSNQPQH
CDR3 length: 13; V gene: TRBV11-3; J gene: TRBJ2-3; CDR3 protein: ASSSGLAGGHTQY
CDR3 length: 14; V gene: TRBV7-2; J gene: TRBJ2-1; CDR3 protein: ASSSTLAGMGNEQF
CDR3 length: 10; V gene: TRBV7-2; J gene: TRBJ1-4; CDR3 protein: ASSPPLGGLF
CDR3 length: 10; V gene: TRBV10-3; J gene: TRBJ2-7; CDR3 protein: ATGQDTYEQY
CDR3 length: 12; V gene: TRBV6-1; J gene: TRBJ1-1; CDR3 protein: ASSVRGPQTEAF
CDR3 length: 10; V gene: TRBV7-8; J gene: TRBJ1-1; CDR3 protein: ASSPLQGRAF
CDR3 length: 11; V gene: TRBV27; J gene: TRBJ1-5; CDR3 protein: ASSWSSNQPQH
CDR3 length: 14; V gene: TRBV27; J gene: TRBJ2-7; CDR3 protein: ASRSPPAPEGYEQY
CDR3 length: 13; V gene: TRBV7-9; J gene: TRBJ1-2; CDR3 protein: ASSLAGQGAYGYT
CDR3 length: 13; V gene: TRBV6-4; J gene: TRBJ2-3; CDR3 protein: ASSHGEASTDTQY
CDR3 length: 14; V gene: TRBV6-5; J gene: TRBJ2-3; CDR3 protein: ASSSSIAGGTDTQY
CDR3 length: 11; V gene: TRBV10-3; J gene: TRBJ1-5; CDR3 protein: ATGQGEGQPQH
CDR3 length: 12; V gene: TRBV10-1; J gene: TRBJ1-2; CDR3 protein: ASRPINRVSGYT
CDR3 length: 12; V gene: TRBV9; J gene: TRBJ1-1; CDR3 protein: ASSVEGVRTEAF
CDR3 length: 11; V gene: TRBV5-4; J gene: TRBJ2-1; CDR3 protein: ASSLDRGDEQF
CDR3 length: 12; V gene: TRBV7-2; J gene: TRBJ2-7; CDR3 protein: ASSPSQGPYEQY
CDR3 length: 15; V gene: TRBV4-3; J gene: TRBJ1-6; CDR3 protein: ASSRDIQGLVNSPLH
CDR3 length: 13; V gene: TRBV4-1; J gene: TRBJ1-2; CDR3 protein: ASSGRTGVPLGYT